The 17 T cell receptor beta chains below all came from one sample that was sequenced in a study of blood T cell repertoires in COVID-19. Sequencing was performed with immunoSEQ multiplex PCR; in TCRdb, only in-frame clones are kept and a portion is missing. The data contain 300,000 to 400,000 clones, over 75% of them seen just once; the ten biggest clones take up 1%. The sequenced sample was peripheral blood. All receptors come from a man aged 50-60 years with active or convalescent COVID-19.

The V gene is TRBV5-1, the J gene TRBJ1-1; D is perhaps TRBD1 (6 bases). V was clipped by 6 bases and J by 0 bases, with 15 bases between them. The CDR3 extends over 15 amino acids. CDR1 and CDR2 (germline): SGHRS, YFSETQ. Written as DNA, the CDR3 is TGCGCCAGCACCCCGGGACAAATCCTGAACACTGAAGCTTTCTTT. As protein: CASTPGQILNTEAFF.

J is TRBJ2-3 and V is TRBV15, with TRBD2 matching 9 bases. CDR3 size: 15 residues. Germline lookup yields CDR1 LNHNV and CDR2 YYDKDF (reference sequence). V was pared by 4 bases and J by 2 bases, with 4 bases of the junction left unmatched. The CDR3 sequence is CATSIRLAVTDTQYF. DNA of the CDR3: TGTGCCACCAGCATCCGACTAGCGGTCACAGATACGCAGTATTTT.

This clone has a single count. The rearrangement uses TRBV28 and TRBJ2-3, with 8 bases identical to TRBD2. V lost 7 bases to trimming and J lost 3 bases; unmatched junction nucleotides: 12. The CDR3 is made up of 16 amino acids. Germline V CDR1 and CDR2: MDHEN, SYDVKM. The DNA for the CDR3 is TGTGCCAGCACCTATGCCGGGGTAGCGGGGACAGATACGCAGTATTTT. Protein sequence: CASTYAGVAGTDTQYF.

This clone was detected only once. The V and J genes are TRBV29-1 and TRBJ1-2; 8 bases map to TRBD1. This CDR3 is 13 amino acids long. Germline CDR1 is SQVTM and CDR2 is ANQGSEA. V lost 6 bases to trimming and J lost 6 bases; unmatched junction nucleotides: 9. CDR3 in amino acids: CSVQGARSNGYTF. The CDR3 coding sequence is TGCAGCGTGCAGGGGGCCCGGTCCAATGGCTACACCTTC.

The gene calls are TRBV7-2 and TRBJ2-1, with a tentative D call TRBD1 (7 bases). The length of the CDR3 is 15 residues. Trimming shortened V by 5 bases and J by 6 bases, and 17 bases separated the two germline ends. Germline CDR1 reads SGHTA; CDR2 reads FQGNSA. The DNA of the CDR3 is TGTGCCAGCAGCATCTGGACAGGCGGGGTCAATGAGCAGTTCTTC. This codes for CASSIWTGGVNEQFF.

This clone was counted a few times. The gene calls are TRBV30 and TRBJ2-7, with a possible D match to TRBD1 (5 bases). The V gene lost 0 bases and the J gene lost 8 bases, with 14 bases spanning the gap. Germline lookup yields CDR1 GTSNPN and CDR2 SVGIG (reference sequence). The CDR3 has 13 residues. The CDR3, as DNA: TGTGCCTGGAGTGTTTATCAGGGTTTGAAGCAGTACTTC. It translates to CAWSVYQGLKQYF.

J is TRBJ2-1 and V is TRBV11-1, with D maybe TRBD1 (6 bases). This CDR3 is 13 amino acids long. V was cut by 5 bases and J by 7 bases, with 12 bases left in between. Germline values: CDR1 SGHAT, CDR2 FQDESV (reference sequence). CDR3 sequence reads: CASSAYRVNEQFF. Here the CDR3 DNA reads TGTGCCAGCAGCGCCTACAGGGTAAATGAGCAGTTCTTC.

The rearrangement joins TRBV5-1 to TRBJ2-5, with TRBD2 matching 9 bases. With 0 bases clipped from V and 0 bases from J, the junction kept 3 bases outside the gene matches. Per germline, CDR1 SGHRS and CDR2 YFSETQ. CDR3 length: 16 residues. The CDR3 spells CASSLEPSGDQETQYF. As DNA, the CDR3 is TGCGCCAGCAGCTTGGAGCCTAGCGGGGACCAAGAGACCCAGTACTTC.

The V call is TRBV6-6, the J call TRBJ2-3; D remains unclear. V lost 6 bases to trimming and J lost 0 bases, with 4 bases between them. CDR1 and CDR2 from the germline V gene are MNHNY and SVGAGI (reference sequence). This CDR3 has 12 amino acids. CDR3 sequence: CASRASTDTQYF. For the CDR3, the DNA is TGTGCCAGCAGGGCTAGCACAGATACGCAGTATTTT.

The chain links TRBV10-3 to TRBJ2-7; D may be TRBD2 (5 bases). V lost 3 bases and J lost 8, with 11 bases in between. CDR1 is ENHRY and CDR2 is SYGVKD in the germline V gene. This CDR3 region has 12 residues. Here the CDR3 reads CAISDTSQQQYF. CDR3 DNA sequence: TGTGCCATCAGTGACACTAGTCAACAGCAGTACTTC.

J is TRBJ2-7 and V is TRBV7-9; tentative D call: TRBD2 (7 bases). Trimming cost V 1 base and J 0 bases, with 13 bases left between them. This CDR3 is built from 16 residues. Per germline, CDR1 SEHNR and CDR2 FQNEAQ (reference sequence). The CDR3 is CASSLVGGGSSYEQYF. The CDR3 nucleotides are TGTGCCAGCAGCTTAGTAGGGGGAGGGAGCTCCTACGAGCAGTACTTC.

The chain uses TRBV7-2 and TRBJ2-5; D not certain. V gave up 1 base and J gave up 3 bases, with 9 bases separating them. CDR1 and CDR2 from the germline V gene are SGHTA and FQGNSA. The CDR3 consists of 14 residues. The chain's CDR3 is CASSLGLEKETQYF. The CDR3 nucleotides are TGTGCCAGCAGCTTAGGGCTGGAGAAAGAGACCCAGTACTTC.

The table lists this clone with many counts. The chain is built from TRBV4-3 and TRBJ1-1, with D perhaps TRBD1 (5 bases). The CDR3 sequence is 13 residues long. The germline V and J ends were trimmed by 4 bases and 8 bases, with 14 bases remaining between them. CDR1 and CDR2 from the germline V gene are LGHNA and YSLEER. The CDR3 DNA follows: TGCGCCAGCAGCCGCGGCCGGGACTTAGAAGCTTTCTTT. This codes for CASSRGRDLEAFF.

The chain is built from TRBV28 and TRBJ1-1, with 9 bases that match TRBD1. The CDR3 spans 17 residues. Germline V lookup: CDR1 MDHEN, CDR2 SYDVKM. The V segment lost 7 bases and the J segment 4 bases; nucleotides outside the gene matches: 16. The CDR3 DNA sequence: TGTGCCAGCACTGCTCCCCGGACAGGGGAAGGGAGCACTGAAGCTTTCTTT. Residues: CASTAPRTGEGSTEAFF.

For the CDR3, the DNA is TGTGCCAGCAGCTTATTCGGGAGGGCCAGCAATGAGCAGTTCTTC. This sequence encodes CASSLFGRASNEQFF. The chain joins TRBV7-2 to TRBJ2-1, with 8 bases fitting TRBD2. The CDR3 consists of 15 residues. The V gene end was trimmed by 2 bases and the J gene end by 6 bases; junction bases not matched to a gene: 6. CDR1 SGHTA and CDR2 FQGNSA come from the germline V gene.

V usage is TRBV6-5 and J usage is TRBJ2-1, with a possible D match to TRBD1 (5 bases). The V gene's germline CDR1 is MNHEY and CDR2 SVGAGI. With 2 bases removed from V and 6 bases from J, the gap between germline ends came to 11 bases. The CDR3 spans 14 residues. DNA for the CDR3: TGTGCCAGCAGTTACGGGGCTATTCCCAATGAGCAGTTCTTC. Its translation: CASSYGAIPNEQFF.

This clone was observed a single time. The chain carries TRBV4-1 and TRBJ1-3; the match to TRBD1 covers 9 bases. Germline V lookup: CDR1 MGHRA, CDR2 YSYEKL. The CDR3 runs 17 residues. V lost 0 bases, J lost 5 bases, and 8 bases stayed unmatched. The CDR3 reads CASSQDLINRGRNTIYF. The CDR3 coding sequence is TGCGCCAGCAGCCAAGATCTCATAAACAGGGGGCGAAACACCATATATTTT.